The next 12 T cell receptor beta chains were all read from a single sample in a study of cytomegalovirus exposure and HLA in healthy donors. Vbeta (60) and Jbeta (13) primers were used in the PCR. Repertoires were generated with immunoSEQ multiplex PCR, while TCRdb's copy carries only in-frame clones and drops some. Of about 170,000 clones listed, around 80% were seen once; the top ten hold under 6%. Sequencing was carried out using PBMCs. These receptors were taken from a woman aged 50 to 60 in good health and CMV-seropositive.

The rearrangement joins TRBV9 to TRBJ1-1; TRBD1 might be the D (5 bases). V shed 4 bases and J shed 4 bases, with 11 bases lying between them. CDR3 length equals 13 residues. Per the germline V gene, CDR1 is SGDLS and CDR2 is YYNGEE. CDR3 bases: TGTGCCAGCAGCCATTCAGGGCCCACTGAAGCTTTCTTT. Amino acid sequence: CASSHSGPTEAFF.

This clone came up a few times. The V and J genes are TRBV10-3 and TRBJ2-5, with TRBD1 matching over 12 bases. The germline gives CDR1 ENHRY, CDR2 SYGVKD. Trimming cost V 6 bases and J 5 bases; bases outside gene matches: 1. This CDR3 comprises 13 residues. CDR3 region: CAIRGQGAETQYF. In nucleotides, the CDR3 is TGTGCCATCAGGGGACAGGGGGCGGAGACCCAGTACTTC.

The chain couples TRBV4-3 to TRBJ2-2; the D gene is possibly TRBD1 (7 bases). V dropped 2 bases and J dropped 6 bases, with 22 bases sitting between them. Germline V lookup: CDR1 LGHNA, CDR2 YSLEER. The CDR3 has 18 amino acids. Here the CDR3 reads CASSQQGVGGGMAGELFF. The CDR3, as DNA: TGCGCCAGCAGCCAACAGGGGGTCGGGGGCGGGATGGCCGGGGAGCTGTTTTTT.

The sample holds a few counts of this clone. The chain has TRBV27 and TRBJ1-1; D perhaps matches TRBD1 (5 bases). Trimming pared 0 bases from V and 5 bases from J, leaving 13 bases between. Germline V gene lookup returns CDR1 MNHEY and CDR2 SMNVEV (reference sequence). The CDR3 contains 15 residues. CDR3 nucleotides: TGTGCCAGCAGTTTATCCCGGATCGGGGGGACTGAAGCTTTCTTT. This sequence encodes CASSLSRIGGTEAFF.

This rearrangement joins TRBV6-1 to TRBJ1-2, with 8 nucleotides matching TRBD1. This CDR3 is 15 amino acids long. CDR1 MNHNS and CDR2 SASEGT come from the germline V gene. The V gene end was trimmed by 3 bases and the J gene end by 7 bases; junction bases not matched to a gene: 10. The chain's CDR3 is CASSEGQVSITGYTF. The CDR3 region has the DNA TGTGCCAGCAGTGAGGGACAGGTCTCAATAACTGGCTACACCTTC.

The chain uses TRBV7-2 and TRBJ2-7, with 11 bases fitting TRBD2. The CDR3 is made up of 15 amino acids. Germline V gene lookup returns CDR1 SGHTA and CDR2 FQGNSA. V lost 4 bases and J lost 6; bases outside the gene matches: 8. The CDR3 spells CASSSGLAAVGEQYF. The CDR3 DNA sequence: TGTGCCAGCAGCTCGGGACTAGCGGCGGTCGGCGAGCAGTACTTC.

The CDR3 loop reads CASSQAGTGGTEAFF. CDR3 nucleotides: TGTGCCAGCAGCCAAGCTGGGACAGGGGGCACTGAAGCTTTCTTT. V is TRBV14 and J is TRBJ1-1; 11 nucleotides line up with TRBD1. CDR1 is SGHDN and CDR2 is FVKESK in the germline V gene. V was pared by 1 base and J by 4 bases, with 2 bases of the junction left unmatched. CDR3 size: 15 residues.

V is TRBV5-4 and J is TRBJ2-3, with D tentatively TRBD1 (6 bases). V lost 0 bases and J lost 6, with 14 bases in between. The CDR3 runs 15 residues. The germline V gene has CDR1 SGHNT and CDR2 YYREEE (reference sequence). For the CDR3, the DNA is TGTGCCAGCAGCTTGGATTTGGGGGCTGGTGATACGCAGTATTTT. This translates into CASSLDLGAGDTQYF. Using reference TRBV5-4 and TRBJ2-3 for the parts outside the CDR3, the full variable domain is ETGVTQSPTHLIKTRGQQVTLRCSSQSGHNTVSWYQQALGQGPQFIFQYYREEENGRGNFPPRFSGLQFPNYSSELNVNALELDDSALYLCASSLDLGAGDTQYFGPGTRLTVL.

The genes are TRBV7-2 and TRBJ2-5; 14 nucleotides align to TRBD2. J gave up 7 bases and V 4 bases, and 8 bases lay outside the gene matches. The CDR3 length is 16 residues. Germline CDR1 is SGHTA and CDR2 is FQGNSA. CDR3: CASSSRLAGGLGTQYF. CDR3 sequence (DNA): TGTGCCAGCAGCTCCAGACTAGCGGGGGGGCTAGGGACCCAGTACTTC. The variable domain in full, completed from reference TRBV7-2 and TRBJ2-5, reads GAGVSQSPSNKVTEKGKDVELRCDPISGHTALYWYRQSLGQGLEFLIYFQGNSAPDKSGLPSDRFSAERTGGSVSTLTIQRTQQEDSAVYLCASSSRLAGGLGTQYFGPGTRLLVL.

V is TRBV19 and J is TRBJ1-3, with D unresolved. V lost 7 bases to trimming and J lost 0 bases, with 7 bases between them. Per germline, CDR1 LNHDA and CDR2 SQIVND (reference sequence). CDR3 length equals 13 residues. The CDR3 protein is CASKTASGNTIYF. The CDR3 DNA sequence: TGTGCCAGTAAAACAGCCTCTGGAAACACCATATATTTT.

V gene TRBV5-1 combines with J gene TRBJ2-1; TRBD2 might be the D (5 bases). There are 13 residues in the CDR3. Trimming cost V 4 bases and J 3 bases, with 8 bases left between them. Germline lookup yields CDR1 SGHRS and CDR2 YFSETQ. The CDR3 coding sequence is TGCGCCAGCAGCCCCGAGGGCTACAATGAGCAGTTCTTC. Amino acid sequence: CASSPEGYNEQFF. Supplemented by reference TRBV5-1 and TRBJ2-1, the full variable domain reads KAGVTQTPRYLIKTRGQQVTLSCSPISGHRSVSWYQQTPGQGLQFLFEYFSETQRNKGNFPGRFSGRQFSNSRSEMNVSTLELGDSALYLCASSPEGYNEQFFGPGTRLTVL.

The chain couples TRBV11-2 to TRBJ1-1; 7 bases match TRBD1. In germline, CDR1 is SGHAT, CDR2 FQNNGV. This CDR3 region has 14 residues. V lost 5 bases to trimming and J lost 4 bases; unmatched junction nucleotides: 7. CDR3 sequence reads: CASSVTGIGTEAFF. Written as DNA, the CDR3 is TGTGCCAGCAGCGTGACAGGGATCGGCACTGAAGCTTTCTTT.